The 24 T cell receptor beta chains below were found in one sample sequenced in a study of vaccination and CD4 T cells after COVID-19. Their antigens remain unidentified. Treatment described: approximately nine-day PBMC culture with coronavirus spike peptide pools or control peptides (ViraFEST assay). Sequence data for DNA of cultured CD4+ T cells were generated by the Oncomine TCR Beta short-read assay. TCRdb passed the PCR reads through MiXCR, listing each CDR3 protein once. The data hold about 21,000 distinct CDR3 sequences, with around 68% observed a single time. The source was CD4+ T cells from blood, cultured in vitro, collected before SARS-CoV-2 vaccination. These receptors were obtained from a human donor who received a COVID-19 vaccine.

This clonotype was detected a few times. The rearrangement uses TRBV30 and TRBJ2-1; D remains unclear. Per the germline V gene, CDR1 is GTSNPN and CDR2 is SVGIG (reference sequence). The V end was cut by 5 bases, the J end by 6 bases, with 5 bases between. This CDR3 comprises 10 residues. CDR3 nucleotides: TGTGCCTGGTCCCTCAATGAGCAGTTCTTC. Its protein is CAWSLNEQFF.

The chain uses TRBV6-5 and TRBJ2-7; D unresolved. This CDR3 has 14 residues. The germline CDR1 and CDR2 sequences are MNHEY and SVGAGI. Trimming took 4 bases from V and 4 from J, leaving 14 bases between them. The DNA of the CDR3 is TGTGCCAGCAGTTTAACTGTTGGCAAGTACGAGCAGTACTTC. Translation: CASSLTVGKYEQYF.

This clonotype was seen only a few times. J is TRBJ1-2 and V is TRBV24-1; D is unresolved. Trimming removed 3 bases from V and 5 bases from J, with 3 bases in between. This CDR3 contains 11 residues. CDR1 and CDR2 (germline): KGHDR, SFDVKD. The DNA of the CDR3 is TGTGCCACCAGTGATACATATGGCTACACCTTC. Its translation is CATSDTYGYTF.

The rearrangement uses TRBV20-1 and TRBJ1-2, with D possibly TRBD1 on 5 matching bases. The CDR3 sequence is 14 residues long. CDR1 is DFQATT and CDR2 is SNEGSKA in the germline V gene (reference sequence). V was trimmed by 2 bases and J by 8 bases, leaving 18 bases between them. DNA of the CDR3: TGCAGTGCTAGACGATCGGGGCGGGTTGGCGGCTACACCTTC. Translated: CSARRSGRVGGYTF.

The chain links TRBV11-2 to TRBJ2-3; 9 bases line up with TRBD1. Germline values: CDR1 SGHAT, CDR2 FQNNGV. V lost 0 bases and J lost 5; bases outside the gene matches: 9. CDR3 length equals 17 residues. As DNA, the CDR3 is TGTGCCAGCAGCTTAGATGGGGGGGACAGGGTATTAGATACGCAGTATTTT. It translates to CASSLDGGDRVLDTQYF.

This clonotype is medium-sized by share. The chain couples TRBV7-2 to TRBJ1-2; D gene unclear. The CDR3 covers 15 residues. V was shortened by 0 bases and J by 2 bases, with 10 bases between the two germline ends. Germline V gene lookup returns CDR1 SGHTA and CDR2 FQGNSA. DNA for the CDR3: TGTGCCAGCAGCTTAGCGCCGGGGTCGAACTATGGCTACACCTTC. This codes for CASSLAPGSNYGYTF.

The rearrangement links TRBV7-3 to TRBJ2-2; 9 nucleotides align to TRBD1. In germline, CDR1 is SGHTA, CDR2 FQGTGA. The CDR3 runs 16 residues. V trimming: 3 bases; J trimming: 6 bases; junction bases outside the gene matches: 8. CDR3 region: CASSFLGQGWAGELFF. DNA of the CDR3: TGTGCCAGCAGCTTTCTCGGACAGGGGTGGGCCGGGGAGCTGTTTTTT.

The table lists this clonotype with a few counts. The chain links TRBV6-1 to TRBJ1-1; a possible D gene is TRBD1 (6 bases). The CDR3 is 15 amino acids. Germline assignment: CDR1 MNHNS and CDR2 SASEGT. Trimming cost V 2 bases and J 1 base, with 11 bases left between them. The CDR3 region has the DNA TGTGCCAGCAGTGAAACCGGGACAACGAACACTGAAGCTTTCTTT. Translation: CASSETGTTNTEAFF.

This rearrangement joins TRBV20-1 to TRBJ1-5, with 7 bases matching TRBD1. With 3 bases clipped from V and 1 base from J, the junction kept 6 bases outside the gene matches. The germline V gene encodes CDR1 DFQATT and CDR2 SNEGSKA (reference sequence). The CDR3 has 15 residues. CDR3: CSASIGGGSNQPQHF. The DNA of the CDR3 is TGCAGTGCTAGTATAGGGGGCGGGAGCAATCAGCCCCAGCATTTT.

This sequence joins TRBV6-1 and TRBJ2-1, with no clear D. Deletions cut 1 base from V and 7 bases from J, with 8 bases between. Germline lookup yields CDR1 MNHNS and CDR2 SASEGT. This CDR3 comprises 13 residues. The DNA of the CDR3 is TGTGCCAGCAGTGAAGGTTTTCGTAATGAGCAGTTCTTC. Amino acids: CASSEGFRNEQFF.

This clonotype was observed a handful of times. This sequence joins TRBV27 and TRBJ1-1, with D perhaps matching TRBD1 (5 bases). From germline, CDR1 is MNHEY and CDR2 SMNVEV (reference sequence). The CDR3 is 15 residues long. Trimming shortened V by 5 bases and J by 0 bases, and 13 bases separated the two germline ends. CDR3 in amino acids: CASSRTGNMNTEAFF. In DNA, the CDR3 is TGTGCCAGCAGTCGAACAGGAAACATGAACACTGAAGCTTTCTTT.

The chain is built from TRBV2 and TRBJ2-7; maybe TRBD2 (6 bases). CDR3 length: 13 residues. CDR1 is SNHLY and CDR2 is FYNNEI in the germline V gene. The V gene lost 3 bases and the J gene lost 3 bases, with 9 bases spanning the gap. The chain's CDR3 is CASSDPGVYEQYF. DNA for the CDR3: TGTGCCAGCAGTGATCCGGGGGTCTACGAGCAGTACTTC.

V gene TRBV2 combines with J gene TRBJ1-5, with D tentatively TRBD1 (5 bases). This CDR3 has 14 residues. Germline CDR1 reads SNHLY; CDR2 reads FYNNEI. V gave up 3 bases and J gave up 5 bases, with 11 bases separating them. CDR3 in DNA: TGTGCCAGCAGTGAGTTGAGGGGAGATCAGCCCCAGCATTTT. Translating gives CASSELRGDQPQHF.

DNA of the CDR3: TGCAGTGCTAGAGATGGCAGGGATTCCACTGAAGCTTTCTTT. Protein: CSARDGRDSTEAFF. The chain carries TRBV20-1 and TRBJ1-1; weak D call: TRBD1 (5 bases). The CDR3 runs 14 residues. Trimming removed 0 bases at V and 4 bases at J, with 12 bases between. Germline V gene sequence: CDR1 DFQATT, CDR2 SNEGSKA (reference sequence).

V and J are TRBV6-5 and TRBJ2-2; 11 bases are shared with TRBD1. CDR1 and CDR2 (germline): MNHEY, SVGAGI. The CDR3 has 16 amino acids. J lost 7 bases, V lost 0 bases, and 4 bases had no gene match. The CDR3: CASSYSGDRGFGELFF. CDR3 DNA sequence: TGTGCCAGCAGTTACTCAGGGGACAGGGGGTTCGGGGAGCTGTTTTTT.

The V gene is TRBV7-8, the J gene TRBJ1-5; the D gene is possibly TRBD1 (5 bases). Per the germline V gene, CDR1 is SGHVS and CDR2 is FQNEAQ. This CDR3 has 11 residues. With 2 bases removed from V and 14 bases from J, the gap between germline ends came to 10 bases. CDR3 coding DNA: TGTGCCAGCAGCTTACAGGGCAGGGAGCATTTT. Encoded protein: CASSLQGREHF.

The chain combines TRBV30 with TRBJ2-5; D is uncertain. This CDR3 contains 15 residues. CDR1 is GTSNPN, CDR2 SVGIG, per germline (reference sequence). Trimming removed 0 bases from V and 2 bases from J, with 13 bases in between. The CDR3 bases are TGTGCCTGGAGTGTACTATGGGGAAGACAAGAGACCCAGTACTTC. It yields the protein CAWSVLWGRQETQYF.

This clonotype has more than one count but fewer than ten. This chain uses TRBV7-6 with TRBJ2-5, with D possibly matching TRBD2 (5 bases). Germline V gives CDR1 SGHVS, CDR2 FNYEAQ. V shed 1 base and J shed 5 bases, with 11 bases lying between them. The CDR3 loop spans 14 amino acids. CDR3 region: CASSLGPREETQYF. CDR3 in DNA: TGTGCCAGCAGCTTAGGTCCGAGGGAGGAGACCCAGTACTTC.

There are a few counts of this clonotype. The rearrangement joins TRBV6-5 to TRBJ1-2, with D unresolved. The CDR3 extends over 15 amino acids. Germline-derived CDR1 and CDR2 are MNHEY and SVGAGI. Trimming pared 2 bases from V and 0 bases from J, leaving 10 bases between. The DNA for the CDR3 is TGTGCCAGCAGTTACCGAGCAGATACTAACTATGGCTACACCTTC. Its translation: CASSYRADTNYGYTF.

The V gene is TRBV30, the J gene TRBJ1-2, with 9 bases matching TRBD1. Germline V gene sequence: CDR1 GTSNPN, CDR2 SVGIG (reference sequence). The junction had 11 bases not matched to a gene; V was cut back by 8 bases and J by 4 bases. The CDR3 contains 14 residues. CDR3 protein: CALEQGASSYGYTF. The CDR3 region has the DNA TGTGCCCTGGAACAGGGGGCATCCTCCTATGGCTACACCTTC.

The chain uses TRBV7-8 and TRBJ1-2; 7 bases are a match to TRBD1. Trimming took 1 base from V and 6 from J; bases not matched to a gene: 14. The CDR3 has 17 residues. CDR1 and CDR2 (germline): SGHVS, FQNEAQ. DNA of the CDR3: TGTGCCAGCAGCTTAGGTGGGACAGCCCGCCTTGTCGATGGCTACACCTTC. Its protein is CASSLGGTARLVDGYTF.

V and J are TRBV6-1 and TRBJ1-1; maybe TRBD1 (5 bases). Trimming took 2 bases from V and 12 from J, leaving 10 bases between them. The CDR3 is 11 residues long. Per the germline V gene, CDR1 is MNHNS and CDR2 is SASEGT. The CDR3 loop is CASSETGTPFF. CDR3 DNA sequence: TGTGCCAGCAGTGAAACCGGGACCCCTTTCTTT.

V gene TRBV20-1 combines with J gene TRBJ2-3; TRBD1 matches at 8 bases. CDR1 and CDR2 from the germline V gene are DFQATT and SNEGSKA (reference sequence). Germline trimming cut 6 bases from V and 2 bases from J; bases unmatched to any gene: 4. This CDR3 comprises 13 residues. The CDR3 DNA sequence: TGCAGTGCCAGGGGGCCCCCCACAGATACGCAGTATTTT. Residues: CSARGPPTDTQYF.

This clonotype was recorded a few times. CDR3 nucleotide sequence: TGTGCCAGCAGCATGGGTGACGAGACCCAGTACTTC. Its translation: CASSMGDETQYF. The V gene is TRBV21-1, the J gene TRBJ2-5. TRBV21-1 is a known pseudogene. There are 12 residues in the CDR3.